These T cell receptor beta chains were read from a single sample in a study of CD8+CD57+ T cells in acquired aplastic anemia. TCRdb itself ran the reads through MiXCR, one entry per CDR3 protein. The repertoire holds about 160,000 distinct CDR3 sequences, with 70% to 75% as singletons. The sequencing input was sorted CD4+, CD8+, or CD8+CD57+ T cells (not recorded which) from PBMCs. The receptors stem from a human donor with aplastic anemia. Both conserved end residues are part of each CDR3. The D gene is left open where the match is weak. Clone size is shown for a subset of rows, as once, few, many or a class of expanded clone.

J gene	D gene	V gene	clone size	CDR3 protein	CDR3 DNA
TRBJ2-1	.	TRBV15	.	CATSIRASYNEQFF	TGTGCCACCAGCATTCGGGCCTCCTACAATGAGCAGTTCTTC
TRBJ1-1	.	TRBV20-1	many	CSANRGDSNTEAFF	TGCAGTGCCAATCGTGGGGATTCGAACACTGAAGCTTTCTTT
TRBJ1-1	TRBD1	TRBV20-1	many	CSASGAGQGTENTEAFF	TGCAGTGCTAGCGGCGCCGGACAGGGGACCGAGAACACTGAAGCTTTCTTT
TRBJ1-1	.	TRBV7-2	.	CASTTSENTEAFF	TGTGCCAGCACCACCTCAGAGAACACTGAAGCTTTCTTT
TRBJ1-1	.	TRBV20-1	.	CSTRGTPNTEAFF	TGCAGCACCCGAGGCACACCTAACACTGAAGCTTTCTTT
TRBJ2-5	TRBD2	TRBV20-1	.	CSARDWAGEYQETQYF	TGCAGTGCTAGGGATTGGGCGGGGGAGTACCAAGAGACCCAGTACTTC
TRBJ1-4	.	TRBV2	many	CASSEALLGHIVKLFF	TGTGCCAGCAGTGAAGCGCTTCTGGGACACATTGTGAAACTGTTTTTT
TRBJ2-5	.	TRBV7-8	.	CASSLASGSLQETQYF	TGTGCCAGCAGCTTAGCTAGCGGTTCCCTCCAAGAGACCCAGTACTTC
TRBJ2-3	TRBD1	TRBV24-1	.	CATSDWGRGHGDTQYF	TGTGCCACCAGTGATTGGGGAAGGGGGCATGGAGATACGCAGTATTTT
TRBJ2-7	.	TRBV6-1	.	CASTDGSPYEQYF	TGTGCCAGCACCGATGGCAGCCCTTACGAGCAGTACTTC
TRBJ1-5	TRBD1	TRBV9	.	CASSADRDQPQHF	TGTGCCAGCAGCGCAGACAGGGATCAGCCCCAGCATTTT
TRBJ2-1	TRBD1	TRBV15	many	CATSSYTGTGYNEQFF	TGTGCCACCAGCAGTTACACCGGGACAGGGTACAATGAGCAGTTCTTC
TRBJ2-5	TRBD2	TRBV10-2	.	CASSEGLEETQYF	TGTGCCAGCAGCGAGGGACTAGAGGAGACCCAGTACTTC
TRBJ1-6	.	TRBV7-8	.	CASSLEGQRPSSPLHF	TGTGCCAGCAGCTTAGAGGGACAAAGGCCAAGTTCACCCCTCCACTTT
TRBJ2-2	.	TRBV7-9	.	CASSLDYSGELFF	TGTGCTAGCAGCTTAGATTACTCCGGGGAGCTGTTTTTT
TRBJ2-7	TRBD1	TRBV20-1	.	CSARKRVPGTGGEQYF	TGCAGTGCTAGAAAGAGGGTACCCGGGACAGGGGGCGAGCAGTACTTC
TRBJ1-5	.	TRBV5-5	.	CASSGGQSNQPQHF	TGTGCCAGCAGCGGGGGACAAAGTAATCAGCCCCAGCATTTT
TRBJ2-7	.	TRBV29-1	once	CSVASGASSYEQYF	TGCAGCGTTGCGAGTGGGGCGAGCTCCTACGAGCAGTACTTC
TRBJ2-7	TRBD2	TRBV7-6	.	CASSVSGVGGEQYF	TGTGCCAGCAGCGTTAGCGGGGTGGGTGGTGAGCAGTACTTC
TRBJ2-7	.	TRBV7-9	.	CASSLVTGPNYEQYF	TGTGCCAGCAGCTTAGTAACAGGACCAAACTACGAGCAGTACTTC
TRBJ2-5	TRBD1	TRBV7-2	few	CASSEDRDRVQETQYF	TGTGCCAGCAGCGAAGACCGGGACAGGGTACAAGAGACCCAGTACTTC
TRBJ2-1	.	TRBV15	few	CATSRETDSGDEQFF	TGTGCCACCAGCAGAGAGACAGACAGTGGCGATGAGCAGTTCTTC
TRBJ2-3	TRBD1	TRBV6-4	many	CASKGTGDTDTQYF	TGTGCCAGCAAAGGGACAGGGGACACAGATACGCAGTATTTT
TRBJ2-2	.	TRBV2	.	CASRAGTYGGELFF	TGTGCCAGCAGGGCCGGGACATACGGCGGGGAGCTGTTTTTT
TRBJ2-2	.	TRBV10-1	.	CASSERAPYTGELFF	TGCGCCAGCAGTGAACGGGCCCCGTACACCGGGGAGCTGTTTTTT
TRBJ2-1	TRBD1	TRBV7-3	.	CASSLTTGQEDEQFF	TGTGCCAGCAGCCTAACGACGGGACAGGAGGATGAGCAGTTCTTC
TRBJ1-2	.	TRBV6-9	.	CATYAFGGYGYTF	TGTGCCACCTACGCTTTCGGGGGGTATGGCTACACCTTC
TRBJ2-7	.	TRBV7-2	once	CGSSLSPESEQYF	TGTGGCAGCAGCTTAAGTCCTGAGTCCGAGCAGTACTTC
TRBJ2-3	.	TRBV20-1	.	CSAEPRDTQYF	TGCAGTGCTGAGCCGAGAGATACGCAGTATTTT
TRBJ2-7	.	TRBV24-1	few	CATSDTGREQYF	TGTGCCACCAGTGATACGGGCAGAGAGCAGTACTTC
TRBJ2-3	.	TRBV2	.	CASSGGTASSTDTQYF	TGTGCCAGCAGTGGGGGGACGGCTTCTAGCACAGATACGCAGTATTTT
TRBJ2-1	TRBD2	TRBV14	.	CASSPRLAGEQQFF	TGTGCCAGCAGCCCGCGACTAGCGGGGGAGCAGCAGTTCTTC
TRBJ2-1	.	TRBV6-6	.	CASSGGAGPNEQFF	TGTGCCAGCAGTGGAGGCGCGGGACCCAATGAGCAGTTCTTC
TRBJ1-2	TRBD1	TRBV2	.	CATRGQGPRRDYGYTF	TGTGCCACCAGGGGGCAGGGGCCCCGAAGGGACTATGGCTACACCTTC
TRBJ2-1	TRBD2	TRBV24-1	.	CATSDLAGINEQFF	TGTGCCACCAGTGATCTAGCGGGGATCAATGAGCAGTTCTTC
TRBJ2-3	.	TRBV24-1	few	CATSDLLESDTQYF	TGTGCCACCAGTGATTTGCTGGAGTCAGATACGCAGTATTTT
TRBJ1-5	.	TRBV20-1	.	CSASGVSNQPQHF	TGCAGTGCTAGTGGGGTCAGCAATCAGCCCCAGCATTTT
TRBJ2-7	TRBD1	TRBV20-1	.	CSATLGGSSYEQYF	TGCAGTGCAACTCTAGGGGGCTCCTCCTACGAGCAGTACTTC
TRBJ1-4	.	TRBV5-1	.	CASSLGAGREKLFF	TGCGCCAGCAGCTTAGGGGCAGGACGAGAAAAACTGTTTTTT
TRBJ2-1	.	TRBV7-8	few	CASSARGSSYDEQFF	TGTGCCAGCAGCGCCCGGGGAAGCTCCTACGATGAGCAGTTCTTC
TRBJ1-4	.	TRBV24-1	.	CATSDFGAGSGKLFF	TGTGCCACCAGTGATTTCGGTGCAGGTTCAGGAAAACTGTTTTTT
TRBJ2-1	TRBD2	TRBV25-1	many	CASRGGTGEEWTSGREQFF	TGTGCCAGCAGAGGGGGGACAGGGGAAGAATGGACTAGCGGGAGGGAGCAGTTCTTC